This T cell receptor (beta chain) was identified during a study of blood T cell repertoires in COVID-19. Study information: Collection of acute and convalescent COVID-19 samples took place in the United States, Italy and Spain. Sample material is recorded as cDNA or gDNA derived from T cells, B-cell-depleted T cells, or PBMCs.

Assay used: immunoSEQ multiplex PCR; TCRdb lists only in-frame clones, some missing. The sample shows hundreds of thousands of clones, about 82% of them seen only once. The CDR3 spans 16 residues. V lost 3 bases to trimming and J lost 0 bases; unmatched junction nucleotides: 3. Germline V CDR1 and CDR2: SGDLS, YYNGEE. Specimen: peripheral blood. The V call is TRBV9, the J call TRBJ2-3; 11 positions agree with TRBD2. This clonotype was obtained from a man aged 45-65 years with active or convalescent COVID-19. CDR3 coding DNA: TGTGCCAGCAGCGCTAGCGGGAGGTCTAGCACAGATACGCAGTATTTT. This translates into CASSASGRSSTDTQYF.